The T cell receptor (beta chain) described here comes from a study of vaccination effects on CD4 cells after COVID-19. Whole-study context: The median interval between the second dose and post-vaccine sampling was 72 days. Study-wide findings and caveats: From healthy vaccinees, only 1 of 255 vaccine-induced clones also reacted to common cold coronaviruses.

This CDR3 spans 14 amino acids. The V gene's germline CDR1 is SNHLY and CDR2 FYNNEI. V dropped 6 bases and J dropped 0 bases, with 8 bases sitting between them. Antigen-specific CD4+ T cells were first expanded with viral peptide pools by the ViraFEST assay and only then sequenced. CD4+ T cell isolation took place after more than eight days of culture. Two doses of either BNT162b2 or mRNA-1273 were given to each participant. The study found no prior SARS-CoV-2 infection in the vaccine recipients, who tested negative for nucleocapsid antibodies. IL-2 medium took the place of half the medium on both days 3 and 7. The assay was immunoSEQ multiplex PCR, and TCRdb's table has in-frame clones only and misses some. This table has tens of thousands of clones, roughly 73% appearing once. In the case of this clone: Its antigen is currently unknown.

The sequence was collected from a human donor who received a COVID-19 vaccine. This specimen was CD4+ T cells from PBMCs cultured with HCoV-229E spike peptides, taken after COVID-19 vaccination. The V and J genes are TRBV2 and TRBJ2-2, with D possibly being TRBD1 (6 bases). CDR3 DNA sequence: TGTGCCAGCAGGGACAGAACGAACACCGGGGAGCTGTTTTTT. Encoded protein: CASRDRTNTGELFF.